The rows below give T cell receptor beta chains drawn from one sample of a study of beta chain features in type 1 diabetes. Assay used: immunoSEQ multiplex PCR; TCRdb lists only in-frame clones, some missing. The sample has 600,000 or so clones; around 12% are singletons. Material for sequencing was naive CD4+ T cells from blood. The source of these receptors is a man in his thirties or forties with type 1 diabetes. The CDR3 runs from the conserved cysteine through the conserved F or W. D genes are given only for firm matches. Clone size is stated in some rows and not others, as once, few, many or a class when expanded.

J gene: TRBJ2-5; D gene: .; clone size: .; V gene: TRBV2; CDR3 protein: CASSVDSWETQYF; CDR3 DNA: TGTGCCAGCAGTGTTGATAGCTGGGAGACCCAGTACTTC
J gene: TRBJ1-5; D gene: .; clone size: .; V gene: TRBV7-2; CDR3 protein: CASSFGSLNQPQHF; CDR3 DNA: TGTGCCAGCAGTTTCGGGTCCCTCAATCAGCCCCAGCATTTT
J gene: TRBJ2-5; D gene: .; clone size: .; V gene: TRBV11-2; CDR3 protein: CASSFQGIPQETQYF; CDR3 DNA: TGTGCCAGCAGCTTTCAGGGCATACCCCAAGAGACCCAGTACTTC
J gene: TRBJ2-7; D gene: .; clone size: .; V gene: TRBV7-2; CDR3 protein: CASSSLGEQYF; CDR3 DNA: TGTGCCAGCAGCTCCTTGGGCGAGCAGTACTTC
J gene: TRBJ2-4; D gene: .; clone size: .; V gene: TRBV7-8; CDR3 protein: CASSLRWGSVAKNIQYF; CDR3 DNA: TGTGCCAGCAGCTTAAGATGGGGGAGTGTGGCCAAAAACATTCAGTACTTC
J gene: TRBJ2-7; D gene: TRBD1; clone size: few; V gene: TRBV28; CDR3 protein: CASSPPGQGVYEQYF; CDR3 DNA: TGTGCCAGCAGTCCTCCGGGACAGGGGGTCTACGAGCAGTACTTC
J gene: TRBJ2-1; D gene: .; clone size: .; V gene: TRBV28; CDR3 protein: CASSLPTGRGYNEQFF; CDR3 DNA: TGTGCCAGCAGTTTACCGACAGGCCGGGGGTACAATGAGCAGTTCTTC
J gene: TRBJ2-7; D gene: .; clone size: few; V gene: TRBV21-1; CDR3 protein: CASSKFRDRVIYEQYF; CDR3 DNA: TGTGCCAGCAGCAAATTTAGGGACAGGGTAATCTACGAGCAGTACTTC
J gene: TRBJ2-7; D gene: .; clone size: few; V gene: TRBV4-3; CDR3 protein: CASSQEHASQRNYEQYF; CDR3 DNA: TGCGCCAGCAGCCAAGAACATGCGAGCCAAAGAAACTACGAGCAGTACTTC
J gene: TRBJ1-1; D gene: .; clone size: .; V gene: TRBV7-9; CDR3 protein: CASSRINTEAFF; CDR3 DNA: TGTGCCAGCAGCCGTATAAACACTGAAGCTTTCTTT
J gene: TRBJ1-2; D gene: .; clone size: few; V gene: TRBV11-3; CDR3 protein: CASSWTEDYGYTF; CDR3 DNA: TGTGCCAGCAGTTGGACAGAAGACTATGGCTACACCTTC
J gene: TRBJ1-6; D gene: .; clone size: .; V gene: TRBV30; CDR3 protein: CAWDRGGNSPLHF; CDR3 DNA: TGTGCCTGGGATCGGGGGGGTAATTCACCCCTCCACTTT
J gene: TRBJ1-2; D gene: .; clone size: .; V gene: TRBV5-5; CDR3 protein: CASSPGEGHYGYTF; CDR3 DNA: TGTGCCAGCAGCCCGGGGGAGGGGCACTATGGCTACACCTTC
J gene: TRBJ2-5; D gene: .; clone size: few; V gene: TRBV9; CDR3 protein: CASSVAPSAETQYF; CDR3 DNA: TGTGCCAGCAGCGTAGCTCCTAGCGCGGAGACCCAGTACTTC
J gene: TRBJ2-6; D gene: .; clone size: .; V gene: TRBV6-5; CDR3 protein: CASRPQVGVVNVLTF; CDR3 DNA: TGTGCCAGCAGGCCCCAGGTGGGGGTGGTCAACGTCCTGACTTTC
J gene: TRBJ1-4; D gene: .; clone size: .; V gene: TRBV7-2; CDR3 protein: CASSLAPRARDNEKLFF; CDR3 DNA: TGTGCCAGCAGCTTAGCCCCACGTGCCAGGGATAATGAAAAACTGTTTTTT
J gene: TRBJ2-2; D gene: TRBD2; clone size: few; V gene: TRBV6-5; CDR3 protein: CATRLAGAGTGELFF; CDR3 DNA: TGTGCCACCCGACTAGCGGGGGCGGGCACCGGGGAGCTGTTTTTT
J gene: TRBJ2-1; D gene: .; clone size: few; V gene: TRBV6-1; CDR3 protein: CASSEPGTAYNEQFF; CDR3 DNA: TGTGCCAGCAGTGAACCCGGAACTGCCTACAATGAGCAGTTCTTC
J gene: TRBJ2-3; D gene: TRBD1; clone size: few; V gene: TRBV4-3; CDR3 protein: CASSQGQRTDTQYF; CDR3 DNA: TGCGCCAGCAGCCAGGGACAGCGCACAGATACGCAGTATTTT
J gene: TRBJ2-2; D gene: .; clone size: .; V gene: TRBV7-2; CDR3 protein: CASSQGLQGANTGELFF; CDR3 DNA: TGTGCCAGCAGCCAGGGGCTCCAGGGCGCGAACACCGGGGAGCTGTTTTTT
J gene: TRBJ2-1; D gene: TRBD2; clone size: few; V gene: TRBV5-4; CDR3 protein: CASSSLAGGGGEQFF; CDR3 DNA: TGTGCCAGCAGCTCTCTAGCGGGGGGAGGAGGTGAGCAGTTCTTC
J gene: TRBJ2-5; D gene: TRBD1; clone size: few; V gene: TRBV7-9; CDR3 protein: CASSLVTGRETQYF; CDR3 DNA: TGTGCCAGCAGCTTAGTGACAGGGAGAGAGACCCAGTACTTC
J gene: TRBJ2-3; D gene: TRBD2; clone size: .; V gene: TRBV7-9; CDR3 protein: CASSLISGGTDTQYF; CDR3 DNA: TGTGCCAGCAGCTTAATTAGCGGGGGCACAGATACGCAGTATTTT
J gene: TRBJ2-4; D gene: .; clone size: .; V gene: TRBV7-9; CDR3 protein: CASSPFNLGHIQYF; CDR3 DNA: TGTGCCAGCAGCCCGTTCAATCTCGGTCACATTCAGTACTTC
J gene: TRBJ2-1; D gene: TRBD2; clone size: .; V gene: TRBV9; CDR3 protein: CASSAPGLADYNEQFF; CDR3 DNA: TGTGCCAGCAGCGCTCCGGGACTAGCGGACTACAATGAGCAGTTCTTC
J gene: TRBJ1-6; D gene: .; clone size: few; V gene: TRBV11-1; CDR3 protein: CASSFFGAYNSPLHF; CDR3 DNA: TGTGCCAGCAGCTTCTTCGGTGCCTATAATTCACCCCTCCACTTT
J gene: TRBJ2-3; D gene: .; clone size: .; V gene: TRBV11-2; CDR3 protein: CASRPPGLATDTQYF; CDR3 DNA: TGTGCCAGCAGGCCACCGGGACTGGCCACAGATACGCAGTATTTT
J gene: TRBJ2-3; D gene: .; clone size: .; V gene: TRBV4-3; CDR3 protein: CASSPWGAVTDTQYF; CDR3 DNA: TGCGCCAGCAGCCCATGGGGGGCCGTCACAGATACGCAGTATTTT
J gene: TRBJ1-2; D gene: .; clone size: .; V gene: TRBV7-2; CDR3 protein: CASSLSGYGYTF; CDR3 DNA: TGTGCCAGCAGCTTATCCGGCTATGGCTACACCTTC
J gene: TRBJ2-5; D gene: .; clone size: .; V gene: TRBV7-2; CDR3 protein: CASSLQGRQETQYF; CDR3 DNA: TGTGCCAGCAGCCTCCAGGGGAGACAAGAGACCCAGTACTTC
J gene: TRBJ2-7; D gene: .; clone size: few; V gene: TRBV28; CDR3 protein: CASSLGGRLHYEQYF; CDR3 DNA: TGTGCCAGCAGTTTAGGGGGAAGGCTACACTACGAGCAGTACTTC
J gene: TRBJ2-5; D gene: .; clone size: few; V gene: TRBV7-9; CDR3 protein: CASSSPWQGGTQYF; CDR3 DNA: TGTGCCAGCAGCTCCCCCTGGCAGGGGGGGACCCAGTACTTC
J gene: TRBJ2-7; D gene: .; clone size: .; V gene: TRBV7-8; CDR3 protein: CASSGGTYEQYF; CDR3 DNA: TGTGCCAGCAGCGGGGGGACCTACGAGCAGTACTTC
J gene: TRBJ2-7; D gene: TRBD1; clone size: few; V gene: TRBV12-5; CDR3 protein: CASGFGQEREQYF; CDR3 DNA: TGTGCTAGTGGCTTCGGACAGGAACGCGAGCAGTACTTC
J gene: TRBJ2-5; D gene: .; clone size: .; V gene: TRBV19; CDR3 protein: CASSMGGWETQYF; CDR3 DNA: TGTGCCAGTAGTATGGGTGGTTGGGAGACCCAGTACTTC
J gene: TRBJ2-2; D gene: TRBD2; clone size: .; V gene: TRBV15; CDR3 protein: CATSRNSGGNTGELFF; CDR3 DNA: TGTGCCACCAGCAGGAATAGCGGGGGGAACACCGGGGAGCTGTTTTTT
J gene: TRBJ2-7; D gene: TRBD1; clone size: .; V gene: TRBV4-2; CDR3 protein: CASSQDKLGGRSRYDYEQYF; CDR3 DNA: TGTGCCAGCAGCCAAGATAAGTTAGGGGGCCGGAGCCGCTATGACTACGAGCAGTACTTC
J gene: TRBJ2-7; D gene: .; clone size: .; V gene: TRBV28; CDR3 protein: CASGMMQGNSYEQYF; CDR3 DNA: TGTGCCAGTGGAATGATGCAGGGCAACTCCTACGAGCAGTACTTC
J gene: TRBJ2-1; D gene: .; clone size: few; V gene: TRBV9; CDR3 protein: CASSSRREGGAPYNEQFF; CDR3 DNA: TGTGCCAGCAGCTCCAGGAGGGAGGGGGGGGCCCCCTACAATGAGCAGTTCTTC
J gene: TRBJ1-4; D gene: .; clone size: few; V gene: TRBV9; CDR3 protein: CASSVGSTRGGDEKLFF; CDR3 DNA: TGTGCCAGCAGCGTAGGAAGTACTAGGGGCGGCGATGAAAAACTGTTTTTT
J gene: TRBJ2-3; D gene: TRBD1; clone size: .; V gene: TRBV6-5; CDR3 protein: CASSFDRGFTDTQYF; CDR3 DNA: TGTGCCAGCAGTTTCGACAGGGGGTTCACAGATACGCAGTATTTT
J gene: TRBJ1-2; D gene: .; clone size: .; V gene: TRBV2; CDR3 protein: CASRALLGAGGYTF; CDR3 DNA: TGTGCCAGCAGGGCCCTTTTGGGGGCTGGTGGCTACACCTTC
J gene: TRBJ1-5; D gene: .; clone size: .; V gene: TRBV7-2; CDR3 protein: CASSSVTGSSQPQHF; CDR3 DNA: TGTGCCAGCAGCTCCGTCACAGGGTCAAGTCAGCCCCAGCATTTT
J gene: TRBJ1-2; D gene: TRBD1; clone size: .; V gene: TRBV5-4; CDR3 protein: CASQPDRDRNDYGYTF; CDR3 DNA: TGTGCCAGCCAACCGGACAGGGACAGGAATGACTATGGCTACACCTTC
J gene: TRBJ2-3; D gene: TRBD2; clone size: .; V gene: TRBV5-4; CDR3 protein: CASSLRAGGETDTQYF; CDR3 DNA: TGTGCCAGCAGCTTGCGGGCGGGGGGTGAGACAGATACGCAGTATTTT
J gene: TRBJ2-7; D gene: TRBD1; clone size: few; V gene: TRBV7-9; CDR3 protein: CASSLSGDRRYEQYF; CDR3 DNA: TGTGCCAGCAGCTTATCAGGGGACAGGCGATACGAGCAGTACTTC
J gene: TRBJ2-3; D gene: .; clone size: .; V gene: TRBV7-2; CDR3 protein: CASSPGTTDTQYF; CDR3 DNA: TGTGCCAGCAGCCCAGGTACCACAGATACGCAGTATTTT
J gene: TRBJ1-4; D gene: .; clone size: few; V gene: TRBV25-1; CDR3 protein: CASSEYPGANEKLFF; CDR3 DNA: TGTGCCAGCAGTGAATACCCAGGAGCTAATGAAAAACTGTTTTTT
J gene: TRBJ2-2; D gene: .; clone size: .; V gene: TRBV5-4; CDR3 protein: CASSLEQVNTGELFF; CDR3 DNA: TGTGCCAGCAGCTTGGAACAGGTTAACACCGGGGAGCTGTTTTTT
J gene: TRBJ1-2; D gene: TRBD1; clone size: few; V gene: TRBV2; CDR3 protein: CASFRQGANYGYTF; CDR3 DNA: TGTGCCAGCTTCCGACAGGGAGCGAACTATGGCTACACCTTC
J gene: TRBJ1-4; D gene: .; clone size: few; V gene: TRBV6-6; CDR3 protein: CASSEGRNNEKLFF; CDR3 DNA: TGTGCCAGCAGCGAAGGACGGAATAATGAAAAACTGTTTTTT
J gene: TRBJ2-3; D gene: .; clone size: .; V gene: TRBV9; CDR3 protein: CASSATSAGGDTQYF; CDR3 DNA: TGTGCCAGCAGCGCTACGAGCGCCGGGGGTGATACGCAGTATTTT
J gene: TRBJ1-5; D gene: .; clone size: few; V gene: TRBV4-2; CDR3 protein: CASSQDLAGPQHF; CDR3 DNA: TGTGCCAGCAGCCAAGATCTCGCCGGGCCCCAGCATTTT
J gene: TRBJ2-7; D gene: TRBD1; clone size: few; V gene: TRBV6-1; CDR3 protein: CASSDPFAGTGHEQYF; CDR3 DNA: TGTGCCAGCAGTGACCCCTTCGCCGGGACAGGGCACGAGCAGTACTTC
J gene: TRBJ2-2; D gene: TRBD2; clone size: few; V gene: TRBV7-2; CDR3 protein: CASSFVGLAGDTGELFF; CDR3 DNA: TGTGCCAGCAGCTTCGTTGGACTAGCGGGGGACACCGGGGAGCTGTTTTTT
J gene: TRBJ1-3; D gene: .; clone size: .; V gene: TRBV28; CDR3 protein: CASSLNRAGNTIYF; CDR3 DNA: TGTGCCAGCAGTCTTAACAGGGCTGGAAACACCATATATTTT
J gene: TRBJ1-6; D gene: .; clone size: few; V gene: TRBV18; CDR3 protein: CASSLSRDSPLHF; CDR3 DNA: TGTGCCAGCTCACTATCAAGGGATTCACCCCTCCACTTT
J gene: TRBJ2-2; D gene: .; clone size: .; V gene: TRBV7-9; CDR3 protein: CASSLPGSNTGELFF; CDR3 DNA: TGTGCCAGCAGCCTACCAGGGTCGAACACCGGGGAGCTGTTTTTT
J gene: TRBJ2-7; D gene: .; clone size: .; V gene: TRBV29-1; CDR3 protein: CSVGGQGNHEQYF; CDR3 DNA: TGCAGCGTTGGGGGTCAGGGCAACCACGAGCAGTACTTC